Listed below are T cell receptor beta chains from one sample, sequenced in a study of blood T cell repertoires in COVID-19. Sequencing used immunoSEQ multiplex PCR; TCRdb keeps in-frame clones, though not all of them. Here the sample spans hundreds of thousands of clones, 85% being singletons. Material for sequencing was peripheral blood. The receptors here all came from a middle-aged man with active or convalescent COVID-19. Each CDR3 is given with its conserved first and last residue. Each record gives: D gene, CDR3 length, clone size, J gene, V gene, CDR3 protein, CDR3 DNA. The D gene is left open where the match is weak. Clone size is shown for a subset of rows, as once, few, many or a class of expanded clone.

d_gene: -
len: 15
abundance: -
j_gene: TRBJ2-7
v_gene: TRBV28
CDR3aa: CASSSQTQGSREQYF
CDR3nt: TGTGCCAGCAGTTCCCAGACTCAGGGATCGAGGGAGCAGTACTTC

d_gene: TRBD1
len: 16
abundance: once
j_gene: TRBJ2-5
v_gene: TRBV5-5
CDR3aa: CASTQDRGLFGETQYF
CDR3nt: TGTGCCAGCACCCAGGACAGGGGGCTCTTCGGGGAGACCCAGTACTTC

d_gene: -
len: 14
abundance: -
j_gene: TRBJ2-7
v_gene: TRBV27
CDR3aa: CASSPGTLRREQYF
CDR3nt: TGTGCCAGCAGCCCCGGGACACTCCGTCGGGAGCAGTACTTC

d_gene: -
len: 15
abundance: -
j_gene: TRBJ1-6
v_gene: TRBV5-8
CDR3aa: CASSFSTGRVSPLHF
CDR3nt: TGTGCCAGCAGCTTTTCAACAGGGAGAGTTTCACCCCTCCACTTT

d_gene: TRBD1
len: 14
abundance: -
j_gene: TRBJ1-3
v_gene: TRBV7-6
CDR3aa: CASSLQGAGNTIYF
CDR3nt: TGTGCCAGCAGCTTACAGGGGGCTGGAAACACCATATATTTT

d_gene: -
len: 15
abundance: -
j_gene: TRBJ2-7
v_gene: TRBV9
CDR3aa: CASSVGSGSSYEQYF
CDR3nt: TGTGCCAGCAGCGTAGGTAGCGGTAGCTCCTACGAGCAGTACTTC

d_gene: -
len: 15
abundance: few
j_gene: TRBJ1-5
v_gene: TRBV6-2/TRBV6-3
CDR3aa: CASSPGSGSNQPQHF
CDR3nt: TGTGCCAGCAGTCCCGGGAGTGGGTCCAATCAGCCCCAGCATTTT

d_gene: -
len: 14
abundance: once
j_gene: TRBJ2-5
v_gene: TRBV7-7
CDR3aa: CASSPNGAQETQYF
CDR3nt: TGTGCTAGCAGCCCGAATGGGGCCCAAGAGACCCAGTACTTC

d_gene: -
len: 16
abundance: -
j_gene: TRBJ1-2
v_gene: TRBV27
CDR3aa: CASSLSRRGSSYGYTF
CDR3nt: TGTGCCAGCAGTTTATCCCGACGGGGGAGTAGCTATGGCTACACCTTC

d_gene: -
len: 18
abundance: -
j_gene: TRBJ1-1
v_gene: TRBV12-2
CDR3aa: CASRLVGREKGFGTEAFF
CDR3nt: TGTGCAAGTCGCTTAGTAGGGAGGGAGAAGGGGTTCGGCACTGAAGCTTTCTTT

d_gene: -
len: 16
abundance: -
j_gene: TRBJ1-6
v_gene: TRBV5-6
CDR3aa: CASSLLQGNYNSPLHF
CDR3nt: TGTGCCAGCAGCTTGCTTCAGGGGAACTATAATTCACCCCTCCACTTT

d_gene: TRBD1
len: 18
abundance: -
j_gene: TRBJ1-4
v_gene: TRBV5-1
CDR3aa: CASSLGQGGPPTNEKLFF
CDR3nt: TGCGCCAGCAGCTTGGGACAGGGCGGGCCCCCAACTAATGAAAAACTGTTTTTT

d_gene: -
len: 13
abundance: -
j_gene: TRBJ1-4
v_gene: TRBV30
CDR3aa: CAWKVGFDEKLFF
CDR3nt: TGTGCCTGGAAGGTGGGCTTTGATGAAAAACTGTTTTTT

d_gene: -
len: 14
abundance: -
j_gene: TRBJ1-1
v_gene: TRBV6-5
CDR3aa: CASSYKRGGTEAFF
CDR3nt: TGTGCCAGCAGTTATAAAAGGGGGGGGACTGAAGCTTTCTTT

d_gene: -
len: 17
abundance: few
j_gene: TRBJ2-1
v_gene: TRBV19
CDR3aa: CASSISPFYSSYNEQFF
CDR3nt: TGTGCCAGTAGTATATCCCCCTTTTATAGCTCCTACAATGAGCAGTTCTTC

d_gene: -
len: 15
abundance: -
j_gene: TRBJ2-3
v_gene: TRBV5-5
CDR3aa: CASSLGTGFADTQYF
CDR3nt: TGTGCCAGCAGCTTGGGGACTGGGTTCGCAGATACGCAGTATTTT

d_gene: TRBD1
len: 14
abundance: -
j_gene: TRBJ1-1
v_gene: TRBV11-1
CDR3aa: CASSAGTGGAEAFF
CDR3nt: TGTGCCAGCAGCGCCGGGACAGGGGGCGCCGAAGCTTTCTTT